The clone carrying this T cell receptor (beta chain) was counted only a few times. CDR1 and CDR2 (germline): DFQATT, SNEGSKA (reference sequence). The CDR3 loop spans 14 amino acids. V was clipped by 6 bases and J by 3 bases, with 18 bases between them. The data are from a study of blood T cells in healthy people across ages. A J-beta primer mix and a sample-barcoded 5' primer were used in a second PCR of roughly 6 to 11 cycles. TCRdb analysed the 5' RACE reads with MiXCR anew, one entry per CDR3 protein. The data hold 910,000 or so distinct CDR3 sequences, with around 54% observed a single time. The gene calls are TRBV20-1 and TRBJ2-7; TRBD2 is a possible D gene (6 bases). The specimen was blood. The sequence was collected from a woman in her sixties in good health. The CDR3 sequence: CSADIKRRDYEQYF. The CDR3 DNA reads TGCAGTGCGGACATTAAAAGGCGGGACTACGAGCAGTACTTC.